The source of this TCR beta chain is a study of cytomegalovirus exposure and HLA in healthy donors. Findings and limits, study-wide: Per published reports, the classifier diagnosed cytomegalovirus status with high specificity and sensitivity.

CDR1 SGHRS and CDR2 YFSETQ come from the germline V gene. V shed 0 bases and J 10 bases; nucleotides not matched to a gene: 6. This CDR3 has 15 amino acids. The donors gave bone marrow, and they were healthy. In nominal health when sampled, donors likely had unrecorded immune exposures nonetheless. Of note for this clone: Antigen unknown.

Primers included in the PCR were 60 Vbeta and 13 Jbeta primers. As originally analysed: Later, 65 million to 85 million unique TCR beta chains were counted in an analysis, and about 10 million of them were shared. TCRdb's copy holds only in-frame clones and misses some; the assay was immunoSEQ multiplex PCR. That table furnishes V, J and clone size, whereas the DNA furnished D and trimming. The data contain about 130,000 clones, approximately 80% of them singletons. The chain carries TRBV5-1 and TRBJ2-1, with TRBD2 identical over 11 bases. This receptor was identified in a middle-aged man in good health and CMV-seronegative. Specimen: PBMCs. CDR3 in amino acids: CASSLASGGIGEQFF. DNA of the CDR3: TGCGCCAGCAGCTTGGCTAGCGGGGGGATTGGAGAGCAGTTCTTC.